This is a list of T cell receptor beta chains from one sample in a study of cytomegalovirus exposure and HLA in healthy donors. Sequencing used immunoSEQ multiplex PCR; TCRdb keeps in-frame clones, though not all of them. Of tens of thousands of clones in the sample, 89% were seen once. Material: PBMCs. Receptors were obtained from a woman aged 18-30 years in good health and CMV-seronegative. CDR3s include the opening cysteine and the closing phenylalanine or tryptophan. Fields, in order: D gene, J gene, clone size, V gene, CDR3 DNA, CDR3 protein. The D gene is left open where the match is weak. The size field is filled for only some rows; it gives once, few, many or a size class.

D gene: -
J gene: TRBJ1-4
clone size: -
V gene: TRBV6-5
CDR3 DNA: TGTGCCAGCAGCCAGGGAAGGGGAGGAAATGAAAAACTGTTTTTT
CDR3 protein: CASSQGRGGNEKLFF

D gene: TRBD1
J gene: TRBJ2-2
clone size: -
V gene: TRBV28
CDR3 DNA: TGTGCCAGCAGTTTAGTACAGGGGGTCGGGGAGCTGTTTTTT
CDR3 protein: CASSLVQGVGELFF

D gene: -
J gene: TRBJ1-4
clone size: -
V gene: TRBV4-2
CDR3 DNA: TGTGCCAGCAGCCAACACTTAGGGGAAAATGAAAAACTGTTTTTT
CDR3 protein: CASSQHLGENEKLFF

D gene: TRBD2
J gene: TRBJ2-2
clone size: -
V gene: TRBV10-1
CDR3 DNA: TGCGCCAGCAGTGAATTAGCGGGTCCCACCGGGGAGCTGTTTTTT
CDR3 protein: CASSELAGPTGELFF

D gene: TRBD1
J gene: TRBJ1-1
clone size: -
V gene: TRBV5-5
CDR3 DNA: TGTGCCAGCAGCGGGCCGGACAGGGCGCGCACTGAAGCTTTCTTT
CDR3 protein: CASSGPDRARTEAFF

D gene: -
J gene: TRBJ2-3
clone size: -
V gene: TRBV5-1
CDR3 DNA: TGCGCCAGCAAGGAACAGCGTACTAGAAGCACAGATACGCAGTATTTT
CDR3 protein: CASKEQRTRSTDTQYF

D gene: -
J gene: TRBJ1-1
clone size: -
V gene: TRBV7-9
CDR3 DNA: TGTGCCAGCAGCTTAGTGGCGGGCCCTCTTCCTGAAGCTTTCTTT
CDR3 protein: CASSLVAGPLPEAFF

D gene: -
J gene: TRBJ1-3
clone size: -
V gene: TRBV30
CDR3 DNA: TGTGCCTGGACCAGGCAGGGTGGGTCATATGGAAACACCATATATTTT
CDR3 protein: CAWTRQGGSYGNTIYF

D gene: TRBD2
J gene: TRBJ2-3
clone size: -
V gene: TRBV5-6
CDR3 DNA: TGTGCCAGCAGCTTGGTAGCGGGAGGAGGGATCCATTTAGATACGCAGTATTTT
CDR3 protein: CASSLVAGGGIHLDTQYF

D gene: TRBD1
J gene: TRBJ2-1
clone size: -
V gene: TRBV6-5
CDR3 DNA: TGTGCCAGCAGTAAGGACAGGGGCAATGAGCAGTTCTTC
CDR3 protein: CASSKDRGNEQFF

D gene: -
J gene: TRBJ2-3
clone size: -
V gene: TRBV7-6
CDR3 DNA: TGTGCCAGCAGCTTAGCACTAGCCCCCGGTGCAGATACGCAGTATTTT
CDR3 protein: CASSLALAPGADTQYF

D gene: TRBD1
J gene: TRBJ2-7
clone size: once
V gene: TRBV7-2
CDR3 DNA: TGTGCCAGCAGCTTAGGGACAGGAGGCGCCTACGAGCAGTACTTC
CDR3 protein: CASSLGTGGAYEQYF

D gene: -
J gene: TRBJ1-5
clone size: -
V gene: TRBV2
CDR3 DNA: TGTGCCAGCAGTAGCAGGGGAGGCAATCAGCCCCAGCATTTT
CDR3 protein: CASSSRGGNQPQHF

D gene: -
J gene: TRBJ1-2
clone size: -
V gene: TRBV25-1
CDR3 DNA: TGTGCCAGCAGTGCTCCTGGGGGCGGTGCGTTCTATGGCTACACCTTC
CDR3 protein: CASSAPGGGAFYGYTF

D gene: TRBD1
J gene: TRBJ1-5
clone size: -
V gene: TRBV28
CDR3 DNA: TGTGCCAGCAGTTTAGCGGGACAGGCCCATCAGCCCCAGCATTTT
CDR3 protein: CASSLAGQAHQPQHF

D gene: TRBD2
J gene: TRBJ2-5
clone size: -
V gene: TRBV19
CDR3 DNA: TGTGCCAGTAGTACAGGGACTAGCGGAGAAGAGACCCAGTACTTC
CDR3 protein: CASSTGTSGEETQYF

D gene: -
J gene: TRBJ1-2
clone size: -
V gene: TRBV27
CDR3 DNA: TGTGCCAGCAGTTTAACAGGGAACTATGGCTACACCTTC
CDR3 protein: CASSLTGNYGYTF

D gene: TRBD2
J gene: TRBJ2-7
clone size: -
V gene: TRBV11-2
CDR3 DNA: TGTGCCAGCAGCAGTGGACTAGCGGGAGGTATCCGCGAGCAGTACTTC
CDR3 protein: CASSSGLAGGIREQYF

D gene: TRBD1
J gene: TRBJ1-4
clone size: -
V gene: TRBV6-1
CDR3 DNA: TGTGCCAGCAGTGAAGGGGACAGGGATGAAAAACTGTTTTTT
CDR3 protein: CASSEGDRDEKLFF

D gene: TRBD2
J gene: TRBJ2-7
clone size: -
V gene: TRBV28
CDR3 DNA: TGTGCCAGCAGTCCCGGGACTAGCGGGAGCTACGAGCAGTACTTC
CDR3 protein: CASSPGTSGSYEQYF

D gene: TRBD2
J gene: TRBJ2-3
clone size: -
V gene: TRBV6-4
CDR3 DNA: TGTGCCAGCAGTATACTAGCGGGAGGGCCGGATACGCAGTATTTT
CDR3 protein: CASSILAGGPDTQYF

D gene: -
J gene: TRBJ1-3
clone size: once
V gene: TRBV30
CDR3 DNA: TGTGCCTGGAGGCCCACTAGATCTGGAAACACCATATATTTT
CDR3 protein: CAWRPTRSGNTIYF

D gene: TRBD2
J gene: TRBJ2-5
clone size: -
V gene: TRBV6-6
CDR3 DNA: TGTGCCAGCAGTTCGACCCTGGGGGGGAGTGAAGAGACCCAGTACTTC
CDR3 protein: CASSSTLGGSEETQYF

D gene: TRBD1
J gene: TRBJ2-1
clone size: -
V gene: TRBV6-1
CDR3 DNA: TGTGCCAGCGCCTCGACAGGGGGTTACAATGAGCAGTTCTTC
CDR3 protein: CASASTGGYNEQFF

D gene: TRBD1
J gene: TRBJ2-5
clone size: -
V gene: TRBV7-9
CDR3 DNA: TGTGCCAGCAGCGGTAGGGACAGGGGAGAGACCCAGTACTTC
CDR3 protein: CASSGRDRGETQYF

D gene: TRBD1
J gene: TRBJ2-2
clone size: -
V gene: TRBV2
CDR3 DNA: TGTGCCAGCAGCGCCGACAGGGGATTCGGGGAGCTGTTTTTT
CDR3 protein: CASSADRGFGELFF